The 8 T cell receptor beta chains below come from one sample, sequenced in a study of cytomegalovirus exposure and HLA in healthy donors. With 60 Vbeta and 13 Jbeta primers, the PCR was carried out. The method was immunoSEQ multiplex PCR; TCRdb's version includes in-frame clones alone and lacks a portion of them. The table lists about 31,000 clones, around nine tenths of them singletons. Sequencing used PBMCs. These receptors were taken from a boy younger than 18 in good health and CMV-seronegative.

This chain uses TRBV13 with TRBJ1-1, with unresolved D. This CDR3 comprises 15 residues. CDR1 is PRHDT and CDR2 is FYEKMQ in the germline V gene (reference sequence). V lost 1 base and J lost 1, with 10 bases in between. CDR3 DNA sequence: TGTGCCAGCAGCTTAGTGGGCCACGGGAACACTGAAGCTTTCTTT. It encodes CASSLVGHGNTEAFF.

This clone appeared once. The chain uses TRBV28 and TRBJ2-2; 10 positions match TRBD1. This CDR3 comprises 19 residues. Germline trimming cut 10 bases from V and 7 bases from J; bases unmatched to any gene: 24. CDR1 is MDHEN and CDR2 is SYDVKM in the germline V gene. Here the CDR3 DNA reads TGTGCCACCGAAGAAGAAAGGACAGGGGGGCTGGAGCGACACGGGGAGCTGTTTTTT. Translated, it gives CATEEERTGGLERHGELFF.

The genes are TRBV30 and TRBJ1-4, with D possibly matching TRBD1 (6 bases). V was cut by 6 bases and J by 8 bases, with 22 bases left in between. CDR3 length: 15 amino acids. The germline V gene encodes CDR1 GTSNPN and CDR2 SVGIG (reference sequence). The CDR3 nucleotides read TGTGCCTGTCTCACCGGGGGAGGGGGTAAAGAAAAACTGTTTTTT. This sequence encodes CACLTGGGGKEKLFF.

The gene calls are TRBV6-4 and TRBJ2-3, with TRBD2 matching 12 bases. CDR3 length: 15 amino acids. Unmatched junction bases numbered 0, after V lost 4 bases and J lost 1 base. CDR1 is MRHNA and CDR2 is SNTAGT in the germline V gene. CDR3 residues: CASSGLAGGTDTQYF. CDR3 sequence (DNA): TGTGCCAGCAGTGGACTAGCGGGGGGCACAGATACGCAGTATTTT.

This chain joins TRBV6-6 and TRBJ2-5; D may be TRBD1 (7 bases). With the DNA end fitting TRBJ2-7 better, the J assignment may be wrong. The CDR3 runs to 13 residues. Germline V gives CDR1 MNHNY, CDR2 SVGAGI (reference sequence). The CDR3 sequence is CASGGQGVDEQYF. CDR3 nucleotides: TGTGCCAGCGGAGGGCAGGGGGTCGACGAGCAGTACTTC.

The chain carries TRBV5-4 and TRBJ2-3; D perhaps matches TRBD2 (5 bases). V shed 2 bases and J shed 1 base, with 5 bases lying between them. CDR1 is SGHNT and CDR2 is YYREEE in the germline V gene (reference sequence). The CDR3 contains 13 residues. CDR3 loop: CASSFGGTDTQYF. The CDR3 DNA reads TGTGCCAGCAGCTTCGGGGGCACAGATACGCAGTATTTT. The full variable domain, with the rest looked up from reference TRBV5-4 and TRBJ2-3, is ETGVTQSPTHLIKTRGQQVTLRCSSQSGHNTVSWYQQALGQGPQFIFQYYREEENGRGNFPPRFSGLQFPNYSSELNVNALELDDSALYLCASSFGGTDTQYFGPGTRLTVL.

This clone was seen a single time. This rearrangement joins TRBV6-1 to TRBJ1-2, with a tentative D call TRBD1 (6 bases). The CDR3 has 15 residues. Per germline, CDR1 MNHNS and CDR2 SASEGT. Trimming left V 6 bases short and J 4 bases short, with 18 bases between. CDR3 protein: CASSSSITGPYGYTF. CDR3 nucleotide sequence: TGTGCCAGCAGCTCAAGTATTACAGGGCCCTATGGCTACACCTTC.

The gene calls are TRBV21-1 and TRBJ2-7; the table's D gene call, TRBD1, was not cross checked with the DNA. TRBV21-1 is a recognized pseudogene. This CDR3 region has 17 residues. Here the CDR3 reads CASSEDPRGASSYEQYF. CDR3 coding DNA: TGTGCCAGCAGCGAAGACCCCAGGGGGGCAAGCTCCTACGAGCAGTACTTC.